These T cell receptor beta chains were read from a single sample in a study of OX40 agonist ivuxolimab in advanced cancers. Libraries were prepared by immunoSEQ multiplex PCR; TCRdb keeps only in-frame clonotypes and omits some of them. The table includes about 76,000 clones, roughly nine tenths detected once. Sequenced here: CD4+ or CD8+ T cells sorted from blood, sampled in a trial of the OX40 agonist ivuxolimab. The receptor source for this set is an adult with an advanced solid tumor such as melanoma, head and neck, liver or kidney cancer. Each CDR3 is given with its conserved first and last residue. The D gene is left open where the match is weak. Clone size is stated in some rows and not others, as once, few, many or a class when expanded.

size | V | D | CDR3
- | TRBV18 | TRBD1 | CASSPRQGGYTEAFF
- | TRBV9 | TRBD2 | CASSVASSGRQETQYF
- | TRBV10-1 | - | CASSESGDKAFF
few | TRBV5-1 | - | CASSLWREIDEQFF
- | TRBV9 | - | CASSVAELYNEQFF
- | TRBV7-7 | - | CASSLSDGAYNEQFF
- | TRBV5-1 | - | CASSLGSGELFF
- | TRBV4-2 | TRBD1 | CASSQDPKGGGEKLFF
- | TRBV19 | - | CASTDGGKGEAFF
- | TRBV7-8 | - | CASSSPLRSDTQYF
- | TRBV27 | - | CASSTTGSYEQYF
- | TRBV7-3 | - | CASSLTYRATGSTDTQYF
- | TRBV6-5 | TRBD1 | CASSYEGQGTEAFF
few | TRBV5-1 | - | CASSLQGPLSLSYF
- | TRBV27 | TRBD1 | CASRGTGEQYF
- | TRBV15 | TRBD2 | CATSRVAGGPYEQYF
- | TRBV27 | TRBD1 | CASAVGQLNTEAFF
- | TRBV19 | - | CASSLRTVRVETQYF
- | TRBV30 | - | CAWSLQGGGTEAFF
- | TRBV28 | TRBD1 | CATTGGNQPQHF
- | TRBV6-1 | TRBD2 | CASSEVLAGGNEQFF
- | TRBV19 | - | CASSIVFSGAEAFF
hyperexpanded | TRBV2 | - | CASEPRSSYEQYF
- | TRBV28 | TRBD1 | CASGGQDASGNTIYF
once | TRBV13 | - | CASSTTASGTDTQYF
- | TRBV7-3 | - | CASSLERAGTEAFF
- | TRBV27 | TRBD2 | CASSLGLLAAGELFF
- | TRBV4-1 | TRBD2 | CASSQDPGGYEQYF
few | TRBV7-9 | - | CASSIRGLLDAFF
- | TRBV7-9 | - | CASSFGDRGFGTF
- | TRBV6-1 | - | CASSAYYEQYF
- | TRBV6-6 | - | CASIDSGLDRTDTQYF
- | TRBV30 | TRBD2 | CAWSATIRLADPYNEQFF
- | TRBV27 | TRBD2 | CATPPPGLAGVTKTQYF
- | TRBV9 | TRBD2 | CASSEEGLASSTDTQYF
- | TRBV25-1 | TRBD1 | CASSFSRDSSYEQYF
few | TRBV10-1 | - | CASSETGLKGYTF
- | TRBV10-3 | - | CAISGVQGGYGYTF
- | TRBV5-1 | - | CASSPDYNEQFF
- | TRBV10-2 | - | CASSGAGEQPQHF
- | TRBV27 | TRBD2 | CASSWGLAGGGGETQYF
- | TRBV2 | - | CASSEDGTGANVLTF
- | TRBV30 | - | CAWTQGIGNSPLHF
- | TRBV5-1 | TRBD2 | CASSPREGYTGELFF
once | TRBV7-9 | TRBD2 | CASSRLAGGPYEQYF
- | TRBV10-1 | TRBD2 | CASSAGGLNEQFF
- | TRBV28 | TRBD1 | CASTTGAPDTQYF
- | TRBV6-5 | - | CASRSSGNTIYF